A single sample is the source of the 16 T cell receptor beta chains below, sequenced in a study of beta chain features in type 1 diabetes. General study points: For Type 1 diabetes patients, all four CD4+ subsets carried TCRB CDR3s that were moderately but significantly shorter.

The entirety of the isolated RNA underwent reverse transcription, so expressed TCRB transcripts were sequenced. Profiled with immunoSEQ multiplex PCR; TCRdb holds only in-frame clones, not every one. Among about 740,000 clones listed, 13% were seen once. No cognate antigen is known for these TCRs. Specimen: naive CD4+ T cells from blood. These receptors originate from a man aged 18 to 35 with type 1 diabetes.

This chain links TRBV2 with TRBJ1-2; 8 bases agree with TRBD1. Trimming at V came to 8 bases and at J to 8 bases, leaving 7 bases not matched to a gene. Germline CDR1 reads SNHLY; CDR2 reads FYNNEI. The CDR3 length is 12 residues. The CDR3 coding sequence is TGTGCCAGCTCCTTGACAGGGGAGGGCTACACCTTC. Amino acid sequence: CASSLTGEGYTF.

J is TRBJ1-3 and V is TRBV30; 8 bases match TRBD1. Germline values: CDR1 GTSNPN, CDR2 SVGIG (reference sequence). V shed 3 bases, J shed 1 base, and the junction held 11 bases outside the gene matches. The CDR3 sequence is 17 residues long. The CDR3 region is CAWSLQGVLWSGNTIYF. The CDR3 DNA follows: TGTGCCTGGAGCCTACAGGGGGTCTTGTGGTCTGGAAACACCATATATTTT.

This clone was picked up a small number of times. The chain recombines TRBV10-3 with TRBJ2-7; D gene ambiguous. V lost 3 bases to trimming and J lost 5 bases, with 5 bases between them. Germline CDR1 reads ENHRY; CDR2 reads SYGVKD. This CDR3 region has 11 residues. DNA for the CDR3: TGTGCCATCAGTGACGTCCACGAGCAGTACTTC. Its protein is CAISDVHEQYF.

The V call is TRBV5-1, the J call TRBJ2-7, with 7 bases matching TRBD1. The V and J ends lost 0 bases and 5 bases, in that order; junction bases with no gene match: 5. The germline V gene encodes CDR1 SGHRS and CDR2 YFSETQ. The length of the CDR3 is 14 residues. This CDR3 is CASSLGGTVDEQYF. DNA for the CDR3: TGCGCCAGCAGCTTGGGGGGGACAGTTGACGAGCAGTACTTC.

A few counts support this clone. Other nucleotide sequences in the sample specify the same CDR3. V usage is TRBV2 and J usage is TRBJ2-7; D remains unclear. CDR1 is SNHLY, CDR2 FYNNEI, per germline. The germline V and J ends were trimmed by 5 bases and 0 bases, with 2 bases remaining between them. CDR3 size: 11 residues. The CDR3 loop is CASSNSYEQYF. The DNA of the CDR3 is TGTGCCAGCAGTAACTCCTACGAGCAGTACTTC.

This rearrangement joins TRBV27 to TRBJ1-4; 7 nucleotides line up with TRBD1. CDR1 and CDR2 from the germline V gene are MNHEY and SMNVEV (reference sequence). CDR3 length: 15 residues. V trimming: 5 bases; J trimming: 5 bases; junction bases outside the gene matches: 8. CDR3 coding DNA: TGTGCCAGCAGTGCATGGACAGGTCTCAATGAAAAACTGTTTTTT. Its translation: CASSAWTGLNEKLFF.

The chain couples TRBV27 to TRBJ1-2; D is possibly TRBD1 (5 bases). The CDR3 is 15 amino acids. Germline values: CDR1 MNHEY, CDR2 SMNVEV (reference sequence). Trimming cost V 6 bases and J 0 bases, with 14 bases left between them. CDR3 DNA sequence: TGTGCCAGCAGGGCGTGGACATCCTCTAACTATGGCTACACCTTC. It codes for CASRAWTSSNYGYTF.

The rearrangement links TRBV6-5 to TRBJ1-5; 8 bases line up with TRBD1. Germline values: CDR1 MNHEY, CDR2 SVGAGI. The CDR3 has 16 residues. V shed 4 bases, J shed 2 bases, and the junction held 7 bases outside the gene matches. The CDR3 coding sequence is TGTGCCAGCAGTTCCATGGGACAGGTTGGCAATCAGCCCCAGCATTTT. Protein sequence: CASSSMGQVGNQPQHF.

The chain couples TRBV28 to TRBJ2-7; perhaps TRBD1 as D (6 bases). Germline CDR1 is MDHEN and CDR2 is SYDVKM. Trimming took 2 bases from V and 5 from J, leaving 13 bases between them. The CDR3 length is 14 residues. The CDR3 DNA reads as TGTGCCAGCAGTTTAGCAGGGGTGTGGCACGAGCAGTACTTC. It encodes CASSLAGVWHEQYF.

The chain combines TRBV2 with TRBJ1-4; D unresolved. Germline assignment: CDR1 SNHLY and CDR2 FYNNEI. Deletions cut 8 bases from V and 6 bases from J, with 4 bases between. This CDR3 has 10 amino acids. This CDR3 reads CASVDEKLFF. For the CDR3, the DNA is TGTGCCAGCGTAGATGAAAAACTGTTTTTT.

On this clone itself: At the DNA level, this CDR3 is encoded by other sequences in the same sample as well. The chain links TRBV30 to TRBJ1-2; D perhaps matches TRBD1 (6 bases). CDR1 is GTSNPN, CDR2 SVGIG, per germline (reference sequence). V was trimmed by 2 bases and J by 3 bases, leaving 7 bases between them. The CDR3 has 12 amino acids. For the CDR3, the DNA is TGTGCCTGGAGTCCAGGGGACTATGGCTACACCTTC. Translated, it gives CAWSPGDYGYTF.

This sequence joins TRBV7-9 and TRBJ1-1, with D uncertain. Germline lookup yields CDR1 SEHNR and CDR2 FQNEAQ (reference sequence). V was shortened by 5 bases and J by 3 bases, with 10 bases between the two germline ends. This CDR3 spans 13 amino acids. CDR3 nucleotide sequence: TGTGCCAGCAGCGGTTCCCCTTACACTGAAGCTTTCTTT. Encoded protein: CASSGSPYTEAFF.

This chain uses TRBV12-5 with TRBJ1-1; D not resolved. This CDR3 spans 16 amino acids. V lost 0 bases and J 1 base, leaving 12 bases between the germline ends. From germline, CDR1 is LGHNT and CDR2 FRNRAP. As DNA, the CDR3 is TGTGCTAGTGGTTTGGTATTGGGTTTACCGAACACTGAAGCTTTCTTT. Its protein is CASGLVLGLPNTEAFF.

Details on this clone: Other nucleotide sequences from this sample produce the same CDR3. The chain joins TRBV18 to TRBJ1-1, with D hard to call. CDR3 size: 14 residues. CDR1 KGHSH and CDR2 LQKENI come from the germline V gene. V lost 1 base, J lost 1 base, and 7 bases lay in between. Written as DNA, the CDR3 is TGTGCCAGCTCACCACAGGGTTCGAACACTGAAGCTTTCTTT. Amino acid sequence: CASSPQGSNTEAFF.

There are a few counts of this clone. This chain joins TRBV29-1 and TRBJ1-1; D might be TRBD1 (6 bases). Germline V gene lookup returns CDR1 SQVTM and CDR2 ANQGSEA. There are 14 residues in the CDR3. Trimming took 4 bases from V and 0 from J, leaving 12 bases between them. The CDR3 here is CSVVWDKMNTEAFF. The CDR3, as DNA: TGCAGCGTTGTATGGGACAAGATGAACACTGAAGCTTTCTTT. Filled out from reference TRBV29-1 and TRBJ1-1, the complete variable domain reads SAVISQKPSRDICQRGTSLTIQCQVDSQVTMMFWYRQQPGQSLTLIATANQGSEATYESGFVIDKFPISRPNLTFSTLTVSNMSPEDSSIYLCSVVWDKMNTEAFFGQGTRLTVV.

There are a few counts of this clone. V is TRBV30 and J is TRBJ2-7; perhaps TRBD1 as D (5 bases). Germline V gene lookup returns CDR1 GTSNPN and CDR2 SVGIG (reference sequence). There are 12 residues in the CDR3. V was cut by 3 bases and J by 6 bases, with 12 bases left in between. The CDR3 sequence is CAWRLDSFEQYF. The CDR3 nucleotides are TGTGCCTGGAGGCTTGACAGCTTCGAGCAGTACTTC.